This TCR beta chain was found in a study of identical twins. TCRdb re-called the 5' RACE reads with MiXCR, one entry per CDR3 protein. The sample has 150,000 or so distinct CDR3 sequences, around 3.5% seen once. Study conclusions and caveats: The study found excess low generation probability among twin-shared out-of-frame alpha sequences. Cross-sectional statistics, not tracking of the same donors, supported the conclusions.

This clonotype was seen repeatedly, ten times or more. Its specificity is unknown. CDR1 and CDR2 from the germline V gene are SQVTM and ANQGSEA. Trimming at V came to 3 bases and at J to 1 base, leaving 2 bases not matched to a gene. The CDR3 covers 15 residues. Sample: memory T cells sorted from blood. The rearrangement links TRBV29-1 to TRBJ2-2, with TRBD2 matching 10 bases. The sequence was obtained from a man aged 18 to 30 in good health. CDR3 in DNA: TGCAGCGTTGAGGAGCGGGAGGGGAACACCGGGGAGCTGTTTTTT. Residues: CSVEEREGNTGELFF.